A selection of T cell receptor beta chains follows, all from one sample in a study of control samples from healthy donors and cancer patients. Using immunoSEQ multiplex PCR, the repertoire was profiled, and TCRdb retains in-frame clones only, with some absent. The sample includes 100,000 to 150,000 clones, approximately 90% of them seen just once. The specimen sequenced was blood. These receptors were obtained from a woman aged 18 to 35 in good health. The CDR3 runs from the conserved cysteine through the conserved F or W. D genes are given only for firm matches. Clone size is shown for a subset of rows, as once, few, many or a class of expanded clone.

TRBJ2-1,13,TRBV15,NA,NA,TGTGCCACCAGCAGAGAAGCAAAAAATGAGCAGTTCTTC,CATSREAKNEQFF
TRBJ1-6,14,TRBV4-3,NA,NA,TGCGCCAGCAGCCAAGGCGGGACGGGTTCACCCCTCCACTTT,CASSQGGTGSPLHF
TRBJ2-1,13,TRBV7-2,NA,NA,TGTGCCAGCAGCCGCGGCAGTCCCAATGAGCAGTTCTTC,CASSRGSPNEQFF
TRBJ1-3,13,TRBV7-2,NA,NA,TGTGCCAGCAGACTCAGCTGGGGAAACACCATATATTTT,CASRLSWGNTIYF
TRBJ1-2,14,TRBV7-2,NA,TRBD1,TGTGCCAGCAGCTTAGGTTTACGACAGGGCGGCTACACCTTC,CASSLGLRQGGYTF
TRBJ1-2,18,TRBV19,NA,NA,TGTGCCAGTAGCACGGGCCTTCGCGCCTCCTTTCTATCCTATGGCTACACCTTC,CASSTGLRASFLSYGYTF
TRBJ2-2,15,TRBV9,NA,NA,TGTGCCAGCAGCGATAGCGCGCTAACGACCGGGGAGCTGTTTTTT,CASSDSALTTGELFF
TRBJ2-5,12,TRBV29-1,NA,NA,TGCAGCGTTGAGGCCACAGGGCGGACCCAGTACTTC,CSVEATGRTQYF
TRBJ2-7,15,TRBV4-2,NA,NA,TGTGCCAGCAGCCAGGAGCTCCTTGACGCCTACGAGCAGTACTTC,CASSQELLDAYEQYF
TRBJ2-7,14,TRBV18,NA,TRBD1,TGTGCCAGCTCACCCCGGGACAGGGGCTACGAGCAGTACTTC,CASSPRDRGYEQYF
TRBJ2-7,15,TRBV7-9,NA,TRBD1,TGTGCCAGCAGCTTAGGGGACAGCAATTCCTACGAGCAGTACTTC,CASSLGDSNSYEQYF
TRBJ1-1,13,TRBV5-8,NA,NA,TGTGCCAGCAGCCGGACATTGAACACTGAAGCTTTCTTT,CASSRTLNTEAFF
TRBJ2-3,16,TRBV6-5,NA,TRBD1,TGTGCCAGCAGTTTGGGACAGGGGAGGACGACAGATACGCAGTATTTT,CASSLGQGRTTDTQYF
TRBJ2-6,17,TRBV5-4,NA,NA,TGTGCCAGCAGCTTGGCCGGGGTAACCTCTGGGGCCAACGTCCTGACTTTC,CASSLAGVTSGANVLTF
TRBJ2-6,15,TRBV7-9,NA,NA,TGTGCCAGCAGCTTAATGGGGTCTGGGGCCAACGTCCTGACTTTC,CASSLMGSGANVLTF
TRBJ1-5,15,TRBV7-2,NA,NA,TGTGCCAGCAGCTTAACCCGGGATAGCAATCAGCCCCAGCATTTT,CASSLTRDSNQPQHF
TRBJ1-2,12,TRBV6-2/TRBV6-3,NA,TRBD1,TGTGCCAGCAGTCAACAGGGGGCTGGCTACACCTTC,CASSQQGAGYTF
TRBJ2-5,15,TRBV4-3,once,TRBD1,TGCGCCAGCAGCCAAGGGACAGGGGTCCAAGAGACCCAGTACTTC,CASSQGTGVQETQYF
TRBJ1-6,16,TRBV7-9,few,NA,TGTGCCAGCAGCTTAGGTCCGGCTTTAGGGGTTTCACCCCTCCACTTT,CASSLGPALGVSPLHF
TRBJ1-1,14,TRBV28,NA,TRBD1,TGTGCCAGCAGCCGGGGACAGGGGTACACTGAAGCTTTCTTT,CASSRGQGYTEAFF
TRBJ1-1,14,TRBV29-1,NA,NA,TGCAGCGGTAAGGAAGGGAGTCGGAACACTGAAGCTTTCTTT,CSGKEGSRNTEAFF
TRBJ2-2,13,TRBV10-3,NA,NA,TGTGCCATCAGCGGGTGGGACACCGGGGAGCTGTTTTTT,CAISGWDTGELFF
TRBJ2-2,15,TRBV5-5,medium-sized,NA,TGTGCCAGCAGCTTGGTAGGTTCGAACACCGGGGAGCTGTTTTTT,CASSLVGSNTGELFF
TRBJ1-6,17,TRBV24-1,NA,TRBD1,TGTGCCACCAGTGACCCAACGGACAGGGGGCCCGATTCACCCCTCCACTTT,CATSDPTDRGPDSPLHF
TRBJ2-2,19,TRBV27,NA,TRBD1,TGTGCCAGCATCATGATAGGACAGGGGCGAAAAGCGAACACCGGGGAGCTGTTTTTT,CASIMIGQGRKANTGELFF
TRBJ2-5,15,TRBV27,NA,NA,TGTGCCAGCAGTTTAAGTTCAGGGGCTATGGAGACCCAGTACTTC,CASSLSSGAMETQYF
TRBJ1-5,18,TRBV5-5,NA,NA,TGTGCCAGCAGCTTGGGAGTCCGGACGGGGGGAGAGGATCAGCCCCAGCATTTT,CASSLGVRTGGEDQPQHF
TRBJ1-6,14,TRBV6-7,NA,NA,TGTGCCAGCAGGCTCAACTCCTATAATTCACCCCTCCACTTT,CASRLNSYNSPLHF
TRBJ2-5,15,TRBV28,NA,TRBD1,TGTGCCAGCAGTACGGGACAGGGGGGTCAAGAGACCCAGTACTTC,CASSTGQGGQETQYF
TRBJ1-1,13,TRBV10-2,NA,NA,TGCGCCAGCAGTGCTTTAGTTAGTTCTGAAGCTTTCTTT,CASSALVSSEAFF
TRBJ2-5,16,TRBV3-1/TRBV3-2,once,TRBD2,TGTGCCAGCAGCCAATCTTTAGCGGGGGGATCCGGTACCCAGTACTTC,CASSQSLAGGSGTQYF
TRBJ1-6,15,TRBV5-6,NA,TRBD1,TGTGCCAGCAGCTTGGGTACAGGGGAGGAATCACCCCTCCACTTT,CASSLGTGEESPLHF
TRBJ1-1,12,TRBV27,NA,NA,TGTGCCAGCAGTTTCTCGAGGGGTGAAGCTTTCTTT,CASSFSRGEAFF
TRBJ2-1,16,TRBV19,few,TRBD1,TGTGCCATTTCCAAAGATCCCGGGACAGCTTACAATGAGCAGTTCTTC,CAISKDPGTAYNEQFF
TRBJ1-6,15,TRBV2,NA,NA,TGTGCCAGCAGGGCAAACAGTGCAAATAATTCACCCCCCCACTTT,CASRANSANNSPPHF
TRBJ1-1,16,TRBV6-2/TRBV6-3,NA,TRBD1,TGTGCCAGCAGTTCTGGGGGCTACAGGGGTTCCACTGAAGCTTTCTTT,CASSSGGYRGSTEAFF
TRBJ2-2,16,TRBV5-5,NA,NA,TGTGCCAGCAGCTTACAGGGTCACCGAAACACCGGGGAGCTGTTTTTT,CASSLQGHRNTGELFF
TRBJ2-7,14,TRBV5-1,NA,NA,TGCGCCAGCAGCTTGGCTTCAGGACCATACGAGCAGTACTTC,CASSLASGPYEQYF
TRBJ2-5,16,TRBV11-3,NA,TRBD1,TGTGCCAGCAGCCGCGGGACAGGGGGATATGGAGAGACCCAGTACTTC,CASSRGTGGYGETQYF
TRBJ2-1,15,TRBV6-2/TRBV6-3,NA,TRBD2,TGTGCCAGCAGTTACCTAGCGGGAAGGGACAATGAGCAGTTCTTC,CASSYLAGRDNEQFF
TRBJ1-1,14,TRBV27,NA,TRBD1,TGTGCCAGCAGTTTACAGGGGGTCCGGGCTGAAGCTTTCTTT,CASSLQGVRAEAFF
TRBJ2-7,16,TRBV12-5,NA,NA,TGTGCTAGTGGTTTGGTAGGTTATGGGATCTCCTACGAGCAGTACTTC,CASGLVGYGISYEQYF
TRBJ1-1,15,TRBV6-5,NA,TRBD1,TGTGCCAGCAATACAGGGGGCGCCCAGAACACTGAAGCTTTCTTT,CASNTGGAQNTEAFF
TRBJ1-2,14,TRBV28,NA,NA,TGTGCCAGCAGGACCAGGGGCGGTAACTATGGCTACACCTTC,CASRTRGGNYGYTF